This T cell receptor beta chain was identified in a study of blood T cell repertoires in COVID-19. Overall study: COVID-19 samples from acute and convalescent phases originated in the United States, Italy and Spain.

This CDR3 region has 16 residues. Data came from immunoSEQ multiplex PCR; TCRdb stores just in-frame clones and leaves some out. The sample shows over 200,000 clones, around 89% of them seen only once. Participants were aged 18 to 89 years from approximately 24 US areas. Recovered status applied to Cohort 3 donors who had two consecutive negative PCRs. It also applied to those with clearance or with symptom resolution. The receptor was derived from a man between 35 and 55 years old who had recovered from COVID-19. The sequencing sample was made of PBMCs or T cells enriched from blood (not recorded which). The V and J genes are TRBV21-1 and TRBJ2-3; the table names TRBD2, a call not compared with the DNA. TRBV21-1 is annotated as a pseudogene. CDR3 in DNA: TGTGCCAGCGGACAGGGGGCACTAGCGGGACCAGATACGCAGTATTTT. It encodes CASGQGALAGPDTQYF.